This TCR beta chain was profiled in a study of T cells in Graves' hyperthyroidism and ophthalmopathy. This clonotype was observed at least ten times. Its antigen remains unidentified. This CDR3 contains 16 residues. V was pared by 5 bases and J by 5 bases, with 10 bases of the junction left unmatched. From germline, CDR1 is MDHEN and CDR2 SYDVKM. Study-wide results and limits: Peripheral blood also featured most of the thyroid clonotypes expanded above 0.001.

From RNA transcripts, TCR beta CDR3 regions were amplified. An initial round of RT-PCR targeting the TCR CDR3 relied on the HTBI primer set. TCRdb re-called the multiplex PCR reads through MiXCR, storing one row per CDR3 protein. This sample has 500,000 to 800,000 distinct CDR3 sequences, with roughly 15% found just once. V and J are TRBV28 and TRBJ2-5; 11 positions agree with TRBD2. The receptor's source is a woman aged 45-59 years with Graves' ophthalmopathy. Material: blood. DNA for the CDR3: TGTGCCAGCAGTCCTCCACTAGCGGGAGCGGGCGAGACCCAGTACTTC. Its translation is CASSPPLAGAGETQYF.